A selection of T cell receptor beta chains follows, all from one sample in a study of T-cell reconstitution after alpha-beta-depleted transplantation in children. Via MiXCR, TCRdb re-called the PCR reads, giving one row per CDR3 protein. This repertoire shows more than 500,000 distinct CDR3 sequences, 9.5% to 12% found once; its top ten account for around 15%. The specimen was PBMCs, mostly from graft donor cells, collected 180 days after TCRalphabeta/CD19-depleted stem cell transplant. These TCRs come from a female patient aged 2-15 years who had a stem cell transplant for aplastic anemia, so the T cells may come from the graft donor. CDR3s include the opening cysteine and the closing phenylalanine or tryptophan. The D gene is left open where the match is weak. Size tells how often a clone was seen (once, few, many) or the class of an expanded clone, and some rows leave it out.

v_gene	abundance	d_gene	j_gene	CDR3aa	CDR3nt
TRBV7-2	many	TRBD2	TRBJ2-5	CASSLASVAGGQETQYF	TGTGCCAGCAGCTTAGCCTCGGTAGCGGGAGGGCAAGAGACCCAGTACTTC
TRBV12-5	many	.	TRBJ1-1	CASGFSGTLGNEAFF	TGTGCTAGTGGTTTTTCGGGAACACTGGGTAATGAAGCTTTCTTT
TRBV11-3	.	.	TRBJ2-4	CASSFTGSDIQYF	TGTGCCAGCAGCTTCACAGGCAGCGACATTCAGTACTTC
TRBV7-2	many	.	TRBJ2-4	CASSTPSAAKNIQYF	TGTGCCAGCAGCACTCCTAGCGCAGCCAAAAACATTCAGTACTTC
TRBV20-1	few	.	TRBJ2-4	CSAKWRGSALAKNIQYF	TGCAGTGCCAAGTGGAGGGGGTCGGCTCTAGCCAAAAACATTCAGTACTTC
TRBV29-1	many	.	TRBJ2-6	CSAFDSGANVLTF	TGCAGCGCCTTTGACTCTGGGGCCAACGTCCTGACTTTC
TRBV12-5	.	.	TRBJ2-6	CASGFGAGESRSGANVLTF	TGTGCTAGTGGGTTTGGAGCTGGCGAATCTCGCTCTGGGGCCAACGTCCTGACTTTC
TRBV6-1	.	.	TRBJ2-3	CASSARDTQYF	TGTGCCAGCAGTGCGAGAGATACGCAGTATTTT
TRBV29-1	.	TRBD1	TRBJ1-3	CSVADRGGGFDTIYF	TGCAGCGTTGCGGACAGGGGGGGGGGATTCGACACCATATATTTT
TRBV29-1	.	TRBD2	TRBJ2-1	CSVEVIFPSGRYNEQFF	TGCAGCGTTGAAGTTATCTTTCCTAGCGGGAGGTACAATGAGCAGTTCTTC
TRBV24-1	few	TRBD1	TRBJ2-3	CATSELTGQGPQDTQYF	TGTGCCACCAGTGAACTTACGGGACAGGGCCCCCAAGATACGCAGTATTTT
TRBV5-1	many	.	TRBJ2-6	CASTPVGGSGANVLTF	TGCGCCAGCACCCCGGTGGGAGGCTCTGGGGCCAACGTCCTGACTTTC
TRBV19	few	.	TRBJ2-2	CASTTRGAGELFF	TGTGCCAGTACCACCAGGGGTGCCGGGGAGCTGTTTTTT
TRBV25-1	.	.	TRBJ1-2	CASSERQSGYYGYTF	TGTGCCAGCAGTGAACGACAGTCCGGATACTATGGCTACACCTTC
TRBV7-9	few	.	TRBJ2-1	CASSDGGHSYNEQFF	TGTGCCAGCAGCGACGGTGGACACTCCTACAATGAGCAGTTCTTC
TRBV29-1	.	.	TRBJ1-3	CSVAHSPGEKLGNTIYF	TGCAGCGTTGCGCACAGTCCTGGCGAGAAGCTTGGAAACACCATATATTTT
TRBV5-1	.	.	TRBJ1-2	CASSPRGRQENYGYTF	TGCGCCAGCAGCCCAAGAGGTAGACAGGAGAACTATGGCTACACCTTC
TRBV7-7	.	.	TRBJ1-4	CASSPLATNEKLFF	TGTGCCAGCAGCCCACTTGCAACTAATGAAAAACTGTTTTTT
TRBV10-3	.	.	TRBJ1-2	CAISGGFYGYTF	TGTGCCATCAGTGGGGGGTTCTATGGCTACACCTTC
TRBV7-2	many	.	TRBJ2-7	CASSDRDSNEQYF	TGTGCCAGCAGCGACAGGGACTCCAACGAGCAGTACTTC
TRBV7-9	.	TRBD1	TRBJ1-5	CASSTGGPYQPQHF	TGTGCCAGCAGCACAGGGGGACCCTATCAGCCCCAGCATTTT
TRBV20-1	many	.	TRBJ2-1	CTAGQGSYNEQFF	TGCACCGCAGGTCAGGGGTCCTACAATGAGCAGTTCTTC
TRBV3-1	few	.	TRBJ1-2	CASSQDWGWRLNYGYTF	TGTGCCAGCAGCCAAGATTGGGGCTGGAGGCTCAACTATGGCTACACCTTC
TRBV6-1	.	.	TRBJ1-5	CATSLLDTNQPQHF	TGTGCCACCTCCCTATTGGACACCAATCAGCCCCAGCATTTT
TRBV12-3/TRBV12-4	few	TRBD2	TRBJ2-7	CASSPSTSGKSAYEQYF	TGTGCCAGCAGTCCCTCGACTAGCGGGAAGTCGGCCTACGAGCAGTACTTC
TRBV6-5	few	TRBD1	TRBJ2-2	CASSYRDRGGTGELFF	TGTGCCAGCAGTTACCGAGACAGGGGAGGCACCGGGGAGCTGTTTTTT
TRBV15	.	.	TRBJ2-7	CATSPTWEVSYEQYF	TGTGCCACCAGTCCCACATGGGAGGTATCCTACGAGCAGTACTTC